A single sample is the source of the 31 T cell receptor beta chains below, sequenced in a study of Graves' ophthalmopathy and Graves' hyperthyroidism (dated by TCRdb to about 2018). TCRdb records Illumina HiSeq 2000 as the sequencer. TCR beta CDR3 regions were amplified from RNA transcripts for repertoire sequencing. HTBI primers and the Qiagen OneStep RT-PCR kit were used in a first-round RT-PCR, which was followed by a second-round multiplex PCR, size selection and purification. TCRdb passed the public sequencing reads through fastp at Q25 and MiXCR, retaining productive beta sequences. Merged by CDR3 protein, the rows form single entries marked with the most common genes and DNA. Counted in this sample were about 420,000 distinct CDR3 sequences; around 21% of them appeared once. The ten most abundant clones make up 2.5% to 3.5% of the sample. Source material: peripheral blood. All receptors come from a woman aged 18-29 years with stable Graves' hyperthyroidism. Donor details come from another sample of the same person, matched by shared clones.

The gene calls are TRBV11-1 and TRBJ1-1; D not certain. Germline V gives CDR1 SGHAT, CDR2 FQDESV (reference sequence). V was shortened by 5 bases and J by 0 bases, with 13 bases between the two germline ends. The length of the CDR3 is 15 residues. CDR3 sequence (DNA): TGTGCCAGCAGCACCCACACAACCTTGAACACTGAAGCTTTCTTT. Translated, it gives CASSTHTTLNTEAFF.

This clonotype was counted a few times. The chain's CDR3 is CSARTPEWIQYF. The CDR3 nucleotides read TGCAGTGCTAGAACCCCCGAGTGGATTCAGTACTTC. This chain joins TRBV20-1 and TRBJ2-4; D ambiguous. In germline, CDR1 is DFQATT, CDR2 SNEGSKA (reference sequence). Trimming removed 2 bases at V and 10 bases at J, with 12 bases between. This CDR3 has 12 residues.

This clonotype was picked up a small number of times. V gene TRBV12-3 or TRBV12-4 combines with J gene TRBJ1-1; possible D gene TRBD1, 6 bases. This CDR3 contains 15 residues. V lost 5 bases to trimming and J lost 1 base, with 14 bases between them. DNA for the CDR3: TGTGCCAGCAGTGGGGCAGGGGTTCCGAACACTGAAGCTTTCTTT. Its translation is CASSGAGVPNTEAFF.

This clonotype was observed at least ten times. The chain links TRBV7-8 to TRBJ1-6; TRBD1 is a possible D gene (5 bases). Trimming cost V 5 bases and J 6 bases, with 11 bases left between them. This CDR3 has 14 residues. The V gene's germline CDR1 is SGHVS and CDR2 FQNEAQ. The CDR3 sequence is CASSPFQGNSPLHF. The CDR3 bases are TGTGCCAGCAGCCCGTTTCAGGGTAATTCACCCCTCCACTTT.

At least ten counts were recorded for this clonotype. The V call is TRBV6-5, the J call TRBJ2-5; 7 bases match TRBD1. The V and J ends lost 6 bases and 5 bases, in that order; junction bases with no gene match: 9. From germline, CDR1 is MNHEY and CDR2 SVGAGI. This CDR3 is built from 14 residues. This CDR3 is CASRGQPKEETQYF. The CDR3 nucleotides read TGTGCCAGCAGGGGACAGCCCAAAGAGGAGACCCAGTACTTC.

The sample holds many counts of this clonotype. This may arise from a read error, as a much more abundant clone is one base away. The V gene is TRBV7-2, the J gene TRBJ2-5, with D perhaps matching TRBD1 (5 bases). CDR1 is SGHTA and CDR2 is FQGNSA in the germline V gene. The CDR3 consists of 12 residues. The CDR3 loop is CASGLGAETQYF. In DNA form, the CDR3 reads TGTGCCAGCGGCTTAGGGGCGGAGACCCAGTACTTC. The whole variable domain, filled in from reference TRBV7-2 and TRBJ2-5, reads GAGVSQSPSNKVTEKGKDVELRCDPISGHTALYWYRQSLGQGLEFLIYFQGNSAPDKSGLPSDRFSAERTGGSVSTLTIQRTQQEDSAVYLCASGLGAETQYFGPGTRLLVL.

The chain has TRBV7-8 and TRBJ2-7, with D tentatively TRBD2 (6 bases). This CDR3 region has 13 residues. The germline V gene has CDR1 SGHVS and CDR2 FQNEAQ. V was pared by 1 base and J by 7 bases, with 11 bases between. The DNA of the CDR3 is TGTGCCAGCAGCTTAGGGACTACCGGTGAGCAGTACTTC. It yields the protein CASSLGTTGEQYF.

DNA for the CDR3: TGTGCCACCAACGGAGGGGGCCTGAACACTGAAGCTTTCTTT. It translates to CATNGGGLNTEAFF. This chain connects TRBV28 to TRBJ1-1; TRBD1 agrees at 7 bases. J was trimmed by 0 bases and V by 10 bases; bases with no gene match: 8. Per germline, CDR1 MDHEN and CDR2 SYDVKM. This CDR3 has 14 amino acids.

This clonotype was seen at least ten times. The chain links TRBV6-2 or TRBV6-3 to TRBJ2-7; 9 nucleotides align to TRBD2. V dropped 3 bases and J dropped 3; count of bases not matched to a gene: 3. The CDR3 runs 14 residues. Germline-derived CDR1 and CDR2 are MNHEY and SVGEGT. The CDR3 reads CASSYGGGVYEQYF. The CDR3 DNA follows: TGTGCCAGCAGTTATGGCGGGGGGGTCTACGAGCAGTACTTC.

This clonotype was detected ten times or more. The V call is TRBV12-3 or TRBV12-4, the J call TRBJ2-5, with a weak D call TRBD1 (6 bases). The CDR3 runs to 13 residues. Deletions cut 1 base from V and 8 bases from J, with 11 bases between. Written as DNA, the CDR3 is TGTGCCAGCAGTTTAGGACAGGAGGCTACCCAGTACTTC. Its protein product is CASSLGQEATQYF.

This clonotype appeared many times. This chain connects TRBV4-3 to TRBJ2-3; 8 nucleotides align to TRBD2. Trimming removed 1 base from V and 5 bases from J; junction bases left unmatched: 5. The CDR3 spans 15 residues. Germline V gene data show CDR1 as LGHNA and CDR2 as YSLEER. The CDR3 sequence is CASSQGAGGGDTQYF. CDR3 coding DNA: TGCGCCAGCAGCCAAGGGGCGGGAGGTGGAGATACGCAGTATTTT.

This clonotype has more than one count but fewer than ten. V is TRBV24-1 and J is TRBJ1-5; tentative D call: TRBD1 (6 bases). Trimming stripped 2 bases from V and 4 bases from J, with 8 bases between. CDR1 and CDR2 from the germline V gene are KGHDR and SFDVKD. This CDR3 region has 14 residues. CDR3 amino acids: CATSDYRANQPQHF. DNA of the CDR3: TGTGCCACCAGTGATTACAGGGCAAATCAGCCCCAGCATTTT.

Ten or more counts support this clonotype. V is TRBV6-2 or TRBV6-3 and J is TRBJ2-5; perhaps TRBD2 as D (6 bases). The CDR3 spans 13 residues. From germline, CDR1 is MNHEY and CDR2 SVGEGT. Between the trimmed V and J ends, which lost 2 bases and 5 bases, there was a span of 9 bases. CDR3 bases: TGTGCCAGCAGTTACAGGAGGGAGGAGACCCAGTACTTC. This sequence encodes CASSYRREETQYF.

The V and J genes are TRBV6-5 and TRBJ1-5; tentative D call: TRBD1 (6 bases). The CDR3 length is 14 residues. The V end was cut by 6 bases, the J end by 6 bases, with 15 bases between. Germline loops: CDR1 MNHEY, CDR2 SVGAGI. CDR3 sequence: CASRPRGGGQPQHF. The CDR3 DNA reads as TGTGCCAGCAGACCCAGGGGAGGCGGTCAGCCCCAGCATTTT.

This chain links TRBV3-1 with TRBJ2-7; D unclear. V was clipped by 1 base and J by 3 bases, with 4 bases between them. Germline V gene lookup returns CDR1 LGHDT and CDR2 YNNKEL (reference sequence). The CDR3 totals 12 residues. CDR3 residues: CASSQADYEQYF. In nucleotides, the CDR3 is TGTGCCAGCAGCCAAGCTGACTACGAGCAGTACTTC.

V gene TRBV6-1 combines with J gene TRBJ2-2; TRBD2 might be the D (6 bases). The CDR3 runs to 14 residues. Germline lookup yields CDR1 MNHNS and CDR2 SASEGT. V gave up 9 bases and J gave up 0 bases, with 11 bases separating them. CDR3 nucleotide sequence: TGTGCCAGTATAGGACTAACGAACACCGGGGAGCTGTTTTTT. Translated, it gives CASIGLTNTGELFF.

The chain combines TRBV4-3 with TRBJ1-2; TRBD1 agrees at 9 bases. The CDR3 sequence is 15 residues long. The junction had 9 bases not matched to a gene; V was cut back by 3 bases and J by 7 bases. Germline CDR1 LGHNA, CDR2 YSLEER. The CDR3 loop reads CASSQEARTGVGYTF. The CDR3 bases are TGCGCCAGCAGCCAGGAGGCCCGGACAGGGGTTGGCTACACCTTC.

At least ten counts were recorded for this clonotype. The V call is TRBV20-1, the J call TRBJ2-5, with TRBD2 as a possible D gene (6 bases). This CDR3 is built from 13 residues. Germline-derived CDR1 and CDR2 are DFQATT and SNEGSKA (reference sequence). V shed 1 base and J shed 3 bases, with 9 bases lying between them. The CDR3: CSARVPGEETQYF. The CDR3 nucleotides are TGCAGTGCTAGAGTCCCGGGAGAAGAGACCCAGTACTTC.

The rearrangement uses TRBV15 and TRBJ1-5; D uncertain. The CDR3 totals 16 residues. V lost 0 bases to trimming and J lost 7 bases, with 16 bases between them. Germline assignment: CDR1 LNHNV and CDR2 YYDKDF (reference sequence). The CDR3 is CATSRDNSRTRQPQHF. CDR3 nucleotide sequence: TGTGCCACCAGCAGAGATAATAGTCGAACGAGGCAGCCCCAGCATTTT.

The rearrangement links TRBV6-2 or TRBV6-3 to TRBJ2-7; D perhaps matches TRBD2 (5 bases). Trimming took off 6 bases at V and 5 bases at J, with 20 bases between the two ends. Germline V lookup: CDR1 MNHEY, CDR2 SVGEGT. The CDR3 is made up of 15 amino acids. The CDR3: CASRPTGRLGDEQYF. In DNA form, the CDR3 reads TGTGCCAGCAGACCAACCGGGCGTCTGGGAGACGAGCAGTACTTC.

This clonotype was observed many times. The gene calls are TRBV20-1 and TRBJ1-2; a possible D gene is TRBD1 (6 bases). The CDR3 length is 13 residues. Germline loops: CDR1 DFQATT, CDR2 SNEGSKA (reference sequence). V dropped 6 bases and J dropped 1 base, with 12 bases sitting between them. The CDR3 coding sequence is TGCAGTGCCAAGGACAGACGTAACTATGGCTACACCTTC. This encodes CSAKDRRNYGYTF.

This clonotype was counted many times. V and J are TRBV9 and TRBJ1-3, with TRBD1 as a possible D gene (6 bases). V lost 1 base, J lost 9 bases, and 23 bases lay in between. The CDR3 loop spans 17 amino acids. Germline V gene data show CDR1 as SGDLS and CDR2 as YYNGEE. In DNA form, the CDR3 reads TGTGCCAGCAGCGTATTCTCGGCCGTGCAGGGGCAGGGCACCATATATTTT. Translating it yields CASSVFSAVQGQGTIYF.

J is TRBJ1-1 and V is TRBV20-1; no definite D call. Trimming removed 1 base from V and 8 bases from J, with 11 bases in between. In germline, CDR1 is DFQATT, CDR2 SNEGSKA (reference sequence). The CDR3 covers 12 residues. CDR3 sequence: CSARGARTEAFF. CDR3 sequence (DNA): TGCAGTGCTAGAGGAGCTAGAACCGAAGCTTTCTTT.

This clonotype was counted at least ten times. The V call is TRBV7-8, the J call TRBJ2-4; 10 positions match TRBD2. V trimming: 5 bases; J trimming: 7 bases; junction bases outside the gene matches: 8. Germline CDR1 is SGHVS and CDR2 is FQNEAQ. The CDR3 is 15 residues long. The CDR3 nucleotides are TGTGCCAGCAGCACTCCTAGCGGGGGTTTGAACATTCAGTACTTC. This gives the protein CASSTPSGGLNIQYF. Supplemented by reference TRBV7-8 and TRBJ2-4, the full variable domain reads GAGVSQSPRYKVAKRGQDVALRCDPISGHVSLFWYQQALGQGPEFLTYFQNEAQLDKSGLPSDRFFAERPEGSVSTLKIQRTQQEDSAVYLCASSTPSGGLNIQYFGAGTRLSVL.

A note on this clonotype: This may come from a read error, since a much larger clone is one base off. The chain is built from TRBV20-1 and TRBJ1-5, with D possibly being TRBD1 (6 bases). CDR1 is DFQATT and CDR2 is SNEGSKA in the germline V gene (reference sequence). CDR3 length: 13 residues. The DNA for the CDR3 is TGCAGTGCTAGACGTGAGGGGGGTCAGCCCCAGCGTTTT. It codes for CSARREGGQPQRF.

The chain combines TRBV6-5 with TRBJ1-5, with D possibly TRBD1 on 6 matching bases. CDR3 length: 15 amino acids. In germline, CDR1 is MNHEY, CDR2 SVGAGI. V lost 0 bases and J lost 7, with 13 bases in between. The CDR3 DNA sequence: TGTGCCAGCAGTTACTCAGGGGGGCAAGGACAGCCCCAGCATTTT. This gives the protein CASSYSGGQGQPQHF.

This clonotype has at least ten counts. The chain joins TRBV19 to TRBJ1-2; D call uncertain. This CDR3 is 14 amino acids long. V was clipped by 5 bases and J by 4 bases, with 14 bases between them. The germline gives CDR1 LNHDA, CDR2 SQIVND (reference sequence). CDR3 DNA: TGTGCCAGTAGTCCACAGTTTCCGTCCTATGGCTACACCTTC. It codes for CASSPQFPSYGYTF.

In its sample, this clonotype was seen many times. The chain carries TRBV6-2 or TRBV6-3 and TRBJ2-7; D unclear. This CDR3 spans 14 amino acids. Germline loops: CDR1 MNHEY, CDR2 SVGEGT. Trimming pared 7 bases from V and 0 bases from J, leaving 13 bases between. This CDR3 is CASTDDIFSYEQYF. The CDR3 bases are TGTGCCAGCACTGATGACATTTTCTCCTACGAGCAGTACTTC.

This clonotype was recorded at least ten times. This chain uses TRBV7-2 with TRBJ1-6, with 8 bases lining up with TRBD1. Looked up from germline, CDR1 is SGHTA and CDR2 is FQGNSA. V lost 0 bases to trimming and J lost 10 bases; unmatched junction nucleotides: 5. This CDR3 has 15 residues. CDR3 DNA sequence: TGTGCCAGCAGCTTAGCGGACAGGGCGAGGTCACCCCTCCACTTT. It yields the protein CASSLADRARSPLHF. The whole variable domain, remainder taken from reference TRBV7-2 and TRBJ1-6, is GAGVSQSPSNKVTEKGKDVELRCDPISGHTALYWYRQSLGQGLEFLIYFQGNSAPDKSGLPSDRFSAERTGGSVSTLTIQRTQQEDSAVYLCASSLADRARSPLHFGNGTRLTVT.

This clonotype was observed at least ten times. This rearrangement joins TRBV20-1 to TRBJ1-3; no definite D call. Germline V gene data show CDR1 as DFQATT and CDR2 as SNEGSKA (reference sequence). There are 19 residues in the CDR3. V dropped 0 bases and J dropped 2 bases, with 23 bases sitting between them. The CDR3 DNA follows: TGCAGTGCTAGAGATAGCCCTTTTCGGCAAGTGAATCCTGGAAACACCATATATTTT. Protein: CSARDSPFRQVNPGNTIYF.

The chain joins TRBV29-1 to TRBJ2-7, with D possibly TRBD2 on 5 matching bases. In germline, CDR1 is SQVTM, CDR2 ANQGSEA. The CDR3 is made up of 11 amino acids. Trimming took off 4 bases at V and 5 bases at J, with 9 bases between the two ends. The CDR3 nucleotides are TGCAGCGTTGGAGGGTCCAACGAGCAGTACTTC. Protein sequence: CSVGGSNEQYF.